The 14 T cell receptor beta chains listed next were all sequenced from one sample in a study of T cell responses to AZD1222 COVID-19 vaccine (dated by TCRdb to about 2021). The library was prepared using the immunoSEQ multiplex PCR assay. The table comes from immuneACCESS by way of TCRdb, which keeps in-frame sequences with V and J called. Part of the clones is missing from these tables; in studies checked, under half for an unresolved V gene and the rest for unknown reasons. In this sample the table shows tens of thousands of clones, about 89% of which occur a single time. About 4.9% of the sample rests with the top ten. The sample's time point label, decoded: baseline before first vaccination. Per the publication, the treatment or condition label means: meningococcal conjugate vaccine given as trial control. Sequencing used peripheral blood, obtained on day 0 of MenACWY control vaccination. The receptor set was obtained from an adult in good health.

The CDR3 DNA sequence: TGTGCCAGCAGCGTAGGAGCCCCCCGGCCTACCTCGGGGGCTGAAGCTTTCTTT. This sequence encodes CASSVGAPRPTSGAEAFF. This sequence joins TRBV9 and TRBJ1-1; D is perhaps TRBD1 (5 bases). CDR3 length equals 18 residues. V was clipped by 0 bases and J by 6 bases, with 24 bases between them. CDR1 is SGDLS, CDR2 YYNGEE, per germline. Looking up the rest from reference TRBV9 and TRBJ1-1 gives the full variable domain: DSGVTQTPKHLITATGQRVTLRCSPRSGDLSVYWYQQSLDQGLQFLIQYYNGEERAKGNILERFSAQQFPDLHSELNLSSLELGDSALYFCASSVGAPRPTSGAEAFFGQGTRLTVV.

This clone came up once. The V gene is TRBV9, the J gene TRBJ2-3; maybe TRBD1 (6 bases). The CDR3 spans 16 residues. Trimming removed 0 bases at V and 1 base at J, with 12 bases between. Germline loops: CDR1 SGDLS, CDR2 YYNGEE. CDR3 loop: CASSVGVRGGTDTQYF. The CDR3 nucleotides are TGTGCCAGCAGCGTAGGAGTCAGGGGAGGCACAGATACGCAGTATTTT.

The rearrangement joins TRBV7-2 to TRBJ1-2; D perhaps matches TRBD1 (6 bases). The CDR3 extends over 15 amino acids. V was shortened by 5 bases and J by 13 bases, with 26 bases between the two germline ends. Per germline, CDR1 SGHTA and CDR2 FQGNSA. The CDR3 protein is CASSEDRQRAPGSTF. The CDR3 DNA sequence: TGTGCCAGCAGCGAAGACAGGCAAAGAGCCCCGGGTAGCACCTTC.

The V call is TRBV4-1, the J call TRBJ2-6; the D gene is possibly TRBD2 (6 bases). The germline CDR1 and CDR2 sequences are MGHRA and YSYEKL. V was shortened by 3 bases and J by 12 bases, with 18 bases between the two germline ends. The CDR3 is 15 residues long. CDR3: CASSHPGAPGTVLTF. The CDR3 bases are TGCGCCAGCAGCCATCCGGGAGCCCCGGGTACCGTCCTGACTTTC.

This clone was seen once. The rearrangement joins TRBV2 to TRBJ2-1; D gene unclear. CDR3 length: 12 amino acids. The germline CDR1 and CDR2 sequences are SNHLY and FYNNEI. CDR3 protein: CADQSSYNEQFF. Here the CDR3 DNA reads TGTGCGGACCAGAGCTCCTACAATGAGCAGTTCTTC.

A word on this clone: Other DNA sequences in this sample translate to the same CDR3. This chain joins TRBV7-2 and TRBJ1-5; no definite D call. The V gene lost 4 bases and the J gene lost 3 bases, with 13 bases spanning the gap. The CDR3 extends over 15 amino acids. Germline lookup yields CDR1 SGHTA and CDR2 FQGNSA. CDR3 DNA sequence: TGTGCCAGCAGCTCGAGCGGCCGGCCCAATCAGCCCCAGCATTTT. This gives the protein CASSSSGRPNQPQHF.

CDR3 amino acids: CASSIGRGQETQYF. CDR3 in DNA: TGTGCCAGCAGCATCGGCAGGGGGCAAGAGACCCAGTACTTC. The chain recombines TRBV7-2 with TRBJ2-5, with 7 bases lining up with TRBD1. CDR3 size: 14 residues. The germline V gene has CDR1 SGHTA and CDR2 FQGNSA. The junction had 5 bases not matched to a gene; V was cut back by 5 bases and J by 2 bases.

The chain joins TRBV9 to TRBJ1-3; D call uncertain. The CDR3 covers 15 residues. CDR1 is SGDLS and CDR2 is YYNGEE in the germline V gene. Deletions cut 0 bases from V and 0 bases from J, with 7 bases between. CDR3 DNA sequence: TGTGCCAGCAGCGTAGGGGCAGTCTCTGGAAACACCATATATTTT. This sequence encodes CASSVGAVSGNTIYF. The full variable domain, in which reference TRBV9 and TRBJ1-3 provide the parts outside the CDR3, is DSGVTQTPKHLITATGQRVTLRCSPRSGDLSVYWYQQSLDQGLQFLIQYYNGEERAKGNILERFSAQQFPDLHSELNLSSLELGDSALYFCASSVGAVSGNTIYFGEGSWLTVV.

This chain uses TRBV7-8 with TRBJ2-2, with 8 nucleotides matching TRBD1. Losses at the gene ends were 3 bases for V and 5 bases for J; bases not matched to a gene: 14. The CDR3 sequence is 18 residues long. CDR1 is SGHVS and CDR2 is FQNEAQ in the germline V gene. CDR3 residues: CASSFVPSGTGFTGELFF. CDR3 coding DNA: TGTGCCAGCAGCTTTGTTCCCTCCGGGACAGGATTTACCGGGGAGCTGTTTTTT.

The CDR3 here is CASSYSAALGAFF. CDR3 nucleotide sequence: TGTGCCAGCAGTTACTCGGCTGCTTTGGGAGCTTTCTTT. The chain couples TRBV6-5 to TRBJ1-1; D remains unclear. CDR1 is MNHEY, CDR2 SVGAGI, per germline. The CDR3 extends over 13 amino acids. Trimming cost V 0 bases and J 10 bases, with 12 bases left between them.

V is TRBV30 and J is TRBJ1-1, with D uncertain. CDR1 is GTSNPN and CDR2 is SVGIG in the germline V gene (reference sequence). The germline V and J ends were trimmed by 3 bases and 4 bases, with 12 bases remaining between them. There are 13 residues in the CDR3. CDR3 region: CAWSEAPITEAFF. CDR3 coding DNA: TGTGCCTGGAGCGAGGCCCCCATCACTGAAGCTTTCTTT.

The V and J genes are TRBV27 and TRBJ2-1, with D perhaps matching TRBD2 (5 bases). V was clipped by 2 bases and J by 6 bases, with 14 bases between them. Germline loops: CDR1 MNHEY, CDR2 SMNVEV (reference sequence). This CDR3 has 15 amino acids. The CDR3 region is CASSLSGVSSNEQFF. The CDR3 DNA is TGTGCCAGCAGTTTAAGCGGTGTCAGTTCCAATGAGCAGTTCTTC.

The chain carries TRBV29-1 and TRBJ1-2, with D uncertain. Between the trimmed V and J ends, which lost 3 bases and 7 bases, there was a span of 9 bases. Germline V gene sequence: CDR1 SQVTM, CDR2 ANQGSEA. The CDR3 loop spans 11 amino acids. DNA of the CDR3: TGCAGCGTTGATCGGGTTCGTGGCTACACCTTC. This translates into CSVDRVRGYTF. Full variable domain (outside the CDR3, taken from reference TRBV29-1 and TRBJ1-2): SAVISQKPSRDICQRGTSLTIQCQVDSQVTMMFWYRQQPGQSLTLIATANQGSEATYESGFVIDKFPISRPNLTFSTLTVSNMSPEDSSIYLCSVDRVRGYTFGSGTRLTVV.

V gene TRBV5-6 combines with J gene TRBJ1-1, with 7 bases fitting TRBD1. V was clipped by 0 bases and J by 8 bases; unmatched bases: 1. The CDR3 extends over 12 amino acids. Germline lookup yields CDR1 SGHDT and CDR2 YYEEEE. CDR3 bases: TGTGCCAGCAGCTTGGAGGGGGCGGAAGCTTTCTTT. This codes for CASSLEGAEAFF.